This record covers a single TCR beta chain. The antigen remains unidentified. This CDR3 region has 16 residues. The V and J ends lost 6 bases and 0 bases respectively, with 18 bases between them. Sample-barcoded 5' priming and a J-beta primer mix drove a second PCR of 7 to 11 cycles. Via MiXCR, TCRdb re-called the 5' RACE reads, giving one row per CDR3 protein. This table has approximately 900,000 distinct CDR3 sequences, 45% to 50% appearing once. This record belongs to a study of blood T cells in healthy people across ages. Whole-study results and caveats: There was a strong correlation between TCR beta diversity and naive T cell percentage. More naive CD4+ cells and higher diversity were found in long-lived than in aged donors.

Around 10 milliliters of peripheral blood were drawn from each donor. PBMCs, at least 6 million per sample, were isolated. This rearrangement joins TRBV12-3 or TRBV12-4 to TRBJ2-7; D is tentatively TRBD1 or TRBD2 (5 bases each). This receptor was identified in a man aged 25-40 years in good health. The sample consisted of blood. The CDR3 spells CASRASEAGSSYEQYF. The DNA of the CDR3 is TGTGCCAGCAGGGCATCCGAGGCAGGGAGCTCCTACGAGCAGTACTTC.